The TCR beta chain under discussion was sequenced for a study of neurological immune-mediated disorders. General observations from the study: Private repertoires in all groups were suggested by the finding that expanded clones across subjects shared no CDR3 amino acid sequences.

Regarding time point: longitudinal time-point 3. Synthesis of cDNA used 5'RACE (with 10-nucleotide random UMIs). In TCRdb, the 5' RACE reads were re-called with MiXCR into one record per CDR3 protein. The table records tens of thousands of distinct CDR3 sequences, about 13% of them present only once. CDR3 length equals 14 residues. The V and J ends lost 4 bases and 1 base respectively, with 11 bases between them. In germline, CDR1 is LGHDT, CDR2 YNNKEL (reference sequence). On this clonotype: Its antigen is undetermined. With a much larger clone just one base away, this may be a read error.

The sequence was collected from a man aged 30 to 45 in good health. The sequencing sample was made of PBMCs. The V gene is TRBV3-1, the J gene TRBJ2-7; no clear D. The CDR3 bases are TGTGCCAGCAGCCGAATAGAGAGATCCTACGAGCAGTACTTC. It translates to CASSRIERSYEQYF.